The T cell receptor beta chain under discussion was sequenced for a study of read filtering for tumor transcriptome and immune sequencing. Study findings and constraints: Sorted CD138-negative bone marrow cells were not purified T cells.

From around 440 ng of RNA, a library with molecular barcoded alpha/delta and beta/gamma adaptors was made. TCRdb ran MiXCR on the reads and lists one entry per CDR3 protein. The data contain some 41,000 distinct CDR3 sequences, roughly 15% of them singletons. Turning to this clonotype: The antigen is not known.

V shed 6 bases, J shed 1 base, and the junction held 12 bases outside the gene matches. The CDR3 is made up of 17 amino acids. Germline-derived CDR1 and CDR2 are SNHLY and FYNNEI. This receptor was obtained from a donor aged 40 or older with multiple myeloma. The rearrangement joins TRBV2 to TRBJ1-5; 7 positions match TRBD1. The source material was a population of CD138-negative cells sorted from bone marrow. The CDR3 reads CASSARRGQLSNQPQHF. The CDR3 DNA reads as TGTGCCAGCAGCGCCCGACGGGGACAGTTAAGCAATCAGCCCCAGCATTTT. Full variable domain (rest looked up from reference TRBV2 and TRBJ1-5): EPEVTQTPSHQVTQMGQEVILRCVPISNHLYFYWYRQILGQKVEFLVSFYNNEISEKSEIFDDQFSVERPDGSNFTLKIRSTKLEDSAMYFCASSARRGQLSNQPQHFGDGTRLSIL.